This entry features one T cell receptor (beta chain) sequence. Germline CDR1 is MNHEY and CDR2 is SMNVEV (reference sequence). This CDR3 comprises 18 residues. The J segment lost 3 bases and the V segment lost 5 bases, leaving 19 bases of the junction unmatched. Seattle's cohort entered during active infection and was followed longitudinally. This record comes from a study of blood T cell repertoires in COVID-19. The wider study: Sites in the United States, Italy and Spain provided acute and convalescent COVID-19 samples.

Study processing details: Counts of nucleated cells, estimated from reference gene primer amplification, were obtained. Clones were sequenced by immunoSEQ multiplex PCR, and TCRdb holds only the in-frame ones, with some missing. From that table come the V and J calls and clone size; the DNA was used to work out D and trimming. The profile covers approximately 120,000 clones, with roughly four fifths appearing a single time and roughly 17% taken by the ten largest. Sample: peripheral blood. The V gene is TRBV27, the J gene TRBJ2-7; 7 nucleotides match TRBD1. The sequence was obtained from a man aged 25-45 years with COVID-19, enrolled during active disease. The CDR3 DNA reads TGTGCCAGCAGTCCATTCTTCCCCCGGGACAGATCTAGCTACGAGCAGTACTTC. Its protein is CASSPFFPRDRSSYEQYF.